These T cell receptor beta chains were read from a single sample in a study of cytomegalovirus exposure and HLA in healthy donors. The table came from immunoSEQ multiplex PCR; TCRdb's copy has only in-frame clones and leaves some out. This sample has roughly 250,000 clones, with 85% to 90% found just once. Specimen: PBMCs. The receptors derive from a woman aged 18-30 years in good health and CMV-seronegative. Both conserved end residues are part of each CDR3. D genes are given only for firm matches. For some rows the clone size is stated as once, few or many, or as a class when expanded; others skip it.

V	D	size	J	CDR3	DNA
TRBV4-3	NA	NA	TRBJ1-1	CASSQGPGSPTEAFF	TGCGCCAGCAGCCAAGGCCCAGGAAGTCCCACTGAAGCTTTCTTT
TRBV28	NA	NA	TRBJ1-4	CASSLGAQGEKLFF	TGTGCCAGCAGTTTAGGGGCCCAGGGTGAAAAACTGTTTTTT
TRBV7-9	TRBD1	NA	TRBJ1-2	CASSLEAGQNYGYTF	TGTGCCAGCAGCTTAGAGGCGGGACAGAACTATGGCTACACCTTC
TRBV9	NA	NA	TRBJ2-7	CASSPSIDSLPYEQYF	TGTGCCAGCAGCCCTTCGATTGACAGTCTCCCCTACGAGCAGTACTTC
TRBV9	NA	NA	TRBJ1-2	CASSAPLTAGGYTF	TGTGCCAGCAGCGCCCCTTTGACAGCGGGAGGCTACACCTTC
TRBV2	NA	NA	TRBJ2-3	CASREGLHTQYF	TGTGCCAGCAGGGAGGGCCTCCATACGCAGTATTTT
TRBV29-1	NA	NA	TRBJ1-2	CSVESRRTEGYGYTF	TGCAGCGTTGAAAGCCGTCGGACAGAGGGCTATGGCTACACCTTC
TRBV9	NA	NA	TRBJ1-5	CASSVGQGNQPQHF	TGTGCCAGCAGCGTAGGGCAGGGAAATCAGCCCCAGCATTTT
TRBV19	NA	NA	TRBJ1-2	CAVSSRGEGGYTF	TGTGCCGTATCAAGTCGGGGGGAGGGCGGCTACACCTTC
TRBV11-3	TRBD2	NA	TRBJ2-1	CASSQRLAGGQHTEQFF	TGTGCCAGCAGTCAACGACTAGCGGGGGGGCAGCATACTGAGCAGTTCTTC
TRBV30	NA	NA	TRBJ2-3	CAWSVSPRRDSTDTQYF	TGTGCCTGGAGTGTCTCCCCTCGGCGGGACAGCACAGATACGCAGTATTTT
TRBV28	TRBD1	NA	TRBJ2-7	CASSATGLSSYEQYF	TGTGCCAGCAGTGCGACAGGGCTTAGCTCCTACGAGCAGTACTTC
TRBV7-3	TRBD1	NA	TRBJ2-7	CASSLTGQPFYEQYF	TGTGCCAGCAGCTTAACGGGACAGCCTTTCTACGAGCAGTACTTC
TRBV10-3	TRBD1	NA	TRBJ2-2	CATNMGQGRTGELFF	TGTGCCACCAACATGGGACAGGGACGCACCGGGGAGCTGTTTTTT
TRBV5-5	NA	once	TRBJ2-5	CASSTWTVGDQETQYF	TGTGCCAGCAGCACCTGGACAGTCGGAGACCAAGAGACCCAGTACTTC
TRBV7-2	TRBD1	NA	TRBJ2-7	CASRERPGQGYEQYF	TGTGCCAGCAGGGAAAGGCCGGGACAGGGATACGAGCAGTACTTC
TRBV10-2	NA	NA	TRBJ2-7	CASSLTGPSYEQYF	TGCGCCAGCAGTTTGACAGGCCCTTCCTACGAGCAGTACTTC
TRBV6-5	TRBD1	NA	TRBJ2-7	CASSYSSGQVTYEQYF	TGTGCCAGCAGTTACTCTTCCGGACAGGTTACCTACGAGCAGTACTTC
TRBV9	NA	NA	TRBJ2-1	CASSPRTGDEQFF	TGTGCCAGCAGCCCCCGGACCGGGGATGAGCAGTTCTTC
TRBV25-1	TRBD1	NA	TRBJ1-1	CASSAPGTGVNTEAFF	TGTGCCAGCAGTGCCCCCGGGACAGGGGTGAACACTGAAGCTTTCTTT
TRBV7-9	NA	NA	TRBJ1-1	CASSYMTEAFF	TGTGCCAGCAGTTACATGACTGAAGCTTTCTTT
TRBV28	NA	NA	TRBJ1-5	CASSLDARGNQPQHF	TGTGCCAGCAGTTTAGATGCCAGGGGAAATCAGCCCCAGCATTTT
TRBV6-6	TRBD1	NA	TRBJ1-1	CASGMTGSNTEAFF	TGTGCCAGCGGCATGACAGGGTCGAACACTGAAGCTTTCTTT
TRBV2	NA	NA	TRBJ1-4	CASLGQTNEKLFF	TGTGCCAGCCTTGGGCAAACTAATGAAAAACTGTTTTTT
TRBV7-2	TRBD1	NA	TRBJ2-1	CASSFIGTGAYNEQFF	TGTGCCAGCAGCTTTATTGGGACAGGGGCCTACAATGAGCAGTTCTTC
TRBV11-2	NA	NA	TRBJ1-1	CASSLMRGRKNTEAFF	TGTGCCAGCAGCTTGATGCGGGGAAGAAAGAACACTGAAGCTTTCTTT
TRBV9	NA	NA	TRBJ2-3	CASSVARSVTDTQYF	TGTGCCAGCAGCGTAGCTCGCTCAGTTACAGATACGCAGTATTTT
TRBV27	TRBD2	NA	TRBJ2-1	CASSSTSGGPSEQFF	TGTGCCAGCAGTTCCACTAGCGGGGGCCCGTCGGAGCAGTTCTTC
TRBV7-2	NA	once	TRBJ2-2	CASSWRLGGGELFF	TGTGCCAGCAGCTGGCGACTAGGCGGCGGGGAGCTGTTTTTT
TRBV9	TRBD1	NA	TRBJ2-5	CASSVDPGTGMGTQYF	TGTGCCAGCAGCGTAGATCCTGGGACAGGGATGGGGACCCAGTACTTC
TRBV29-1	TRBD1	NA	TRBJ2-3	CSVEPQTGATQYF	TGCAGCGTTGAACCCCAGACAGGGGCTACGCAGTATTTT
TRBV7-8	TRBD1	NA	TRBJ2-7	CASSPRQGYEQYF	TGTGCCAGCAGCCCGAGACAGGGCTACGAGCAGTACTTC
TRBV16	NA	NA	TRBJ1-2	CASSQNRVRGYTF	TGTGCCAGCAGCCAAAACAGGGTTCGGGGCTACACCTTC
TRBV2	TRBD1	NA	TRBJ2-5	CASSDRDSSQETQYF	TGTGCCAGCAGTGATAGGGACAGTTCCCAAGAGACCCAGTACTTC
TRBV5-7	TRBD1	NA	TRBJ1-2	CASSLVLVPGQGSSYGYTF	TGTGCCAGCAGCTTGGTCCTAGTCCCGGGACAGGGTTCAAGCTATGGCTACACCTTC
TRBV6-1	TRBD1	NA	TRBJ2-1	CASSGRGFDYNEQFF	TGTGCCAGCAGTGGCAGGGGGTTCGACTACAATGAGCAGTTCTTC
TRBV29-1	TRBD1	once	TRBJ2-5	CSEGGTGGPETQYF	TGCAGCGAGGGGGGGACAGGGGGACCAGAGACCCAGTACTTC
TRBV5-4	TRBD1	NA	TRBJ1-1	CASSLPGQGTTEAFF	TGTGCCAGCAGTTTACCGGGACAGGGGACCACTGAAGCTTTCTTT
TRBV5-1	NA	NA	TRBJ1-2	CANPSGGLNYGYTF	TGCGCCAACCCCTCGGGGGGGCTGAACTATGGCTACACCTTC
TRBV30	NA	NA	TRBJ1-6	CAWSELPYNSPLHF	TGTGCCTGGAGTGAACTGCCCTATAATTCACCCCTCCACTTT